The count of the clone carrying this T cell receptor (beta chain) is one. Original processing methods: The assay estimated nucleated cells by amplifying reference gene primers. Some clones are missing from TCRdb's copy, which holds only in-frame ones; the method was immunoSEQ multiplex PCR. V, J and clone size were drawn from that table, and D and trimming were deduced from the DNA. The sample lists under 200,000 clones; about 86% were seen once. The data belong to a study of blood T cell repertoires in COVID-19. Study information: The study drew acute and convalescent COVID-19 samples from the United States, Italy and Spain. The analysed material was cDNA or gDNA that came from T cells, B-cell-depleted T cells, or PBMCs.

V dropped 6 bases and J dropped 7; count of bases not matched to a gene: 3. The CDR3 is 12 residues long. Sequencing input: peripheral blood. The chain uses TRBV12-3 or TRBV12-4 and TRBJ1-5, with 7 bases fitting TRBD1. The TCR originated in a human donor with acute or convalescent COVID-19. The donor label of this sample is uncertain. The CDR3 DNA reads as TGTGCCAGCAGCCCGACAGGGCAGCCCCAGCATTTT. This sequence encodes CASSPTGQPQHF.